The present entry profiles one T cell receptor (beta chain) with its context. Profiling relied on immunoSEQ multiplex PCR, and the TCRdb table lists in-frame clones only, not all of them. The top ten hold about 4.4% of the sample, which has around 140,000 clones, roughly 89% seen once. The entry originates in a study of blood T cell repertoires in COVID-19. About the study: The analysed material was cDNA or gDNA that came from T cells, B-cell-depleted T cells, or PBMCs.

The CDR3 covers 13 residues. The germline gives CDR1 MNHEY, CDR2 SMNVEV (reference sequence). Trimming at V came to 5 bases and at J to 5 bases, leaving 3 bases not matched to a gene. Participants were aged about 18 to 100 years from roughly 25 US areas. Clinical history as reported by participants underpinned cohort assignment. Recovered participants had two consecutive negative NP/OP PCR tests, healthcare professional clearance, or symptom resolution. The specimen was PBMCs or T cells enriched from blood (not recorded which). The receptor was derived from a man aged 45 to 65 who had recovered from COVID-19. The V and J genes are TRBV27 and TRBJ1-2, with TRBD1 matching over 9 bases. The CDR3 sequence is CASSRTGVYGYTF. The CDR3 nucleotides read TGTGCCAGCAGTCGGACAGGGGTATATGGCTACACCTTC.